Following are 23 T cell receptor beta chains from one sample sequenced in a study of T-cell reconstitution after alpha-beta-depleted transplantation in children. A TCRbeta library incorporating unique molecular identifiers was prepared. TCRdb ran MiXCR on the PCR reads and lists one entry per CDR3 protein. In the table there are under 20,000 distinct CDR3 sequences, around 8% of which are singletons. This specimen consisted of PBMCs, mostly from graft donor cells, obtained 60 days after TCRalphabeta/CD19-depleted stem cell transplant. Source of these receptors: a boy under two years old who had a stem cell transplant for Wiskott-Aldrich syndrome, so the T cells may come from the graft donor.

This clonotype showed up many times. This chain joins TRBV10-3 and TRBJ1-1, with 8 bases aligning to TRBD1. The CDR3 loop spans 13 amino acids. V was pared by 11 bases and J by 4 bases, with 9 bases of the junction left unmatched. Germline-derived CDR1 and CDR2 are ENHRY and SYGVKD. The CDR3 DNA reads as TGTGCCTCCCAGGGGGCAGGGGGCACTGAAGCTTTCTTT. Encoded protein: CASQGAGGTEAFF.

The table lists this clonotype with many counts. The rearrangement joins TRBV14 to TRBJ1-2; 7 bases map to TRBD1. Germline V gives CDR1 SGHDN, CDR2 FVKESK. V shed 2 bases, J shed 7 bases, and the junction held 10 bases outside the gene matches. The CDR3 covers 15 residues. This CDR3 is CASSQLDRSSGGYTF. The CDR3 DNA follows: TGTGCCAGCAGCCAACTGGACAGGTCGTCCGGTGGCTACACCTTC.

At least ten counts were recorded for this clonotype. V is TRBV11-2 and J is TRBJ2-7; D possibly corresponds to TRBD1 (6 bases). The CDR3 has 13 amino acids. V lost 6 bases to trimming and J lost 3 bases, with 12 bases between them. Germline CDR1 SGHAT, CDR2 FQNNGV. Here the CDR3 reads CASRGQGRYEQYF. In DNA, the CDR3 is TGTGCCAGCAGGGGGCAGGGGCGCTACGAGCAGTACTTC.

This clonotype was counted many times. This chain uses TRBV28 with TRBJ2-1; D not resolved. Between the trimmed V and J ends, which lost 3 bases and 7 bases, there was a span of 4 bases. Germline V gene data show CDR1 as MDHEN and CDR2 as SYDVKM. The CDR3 has 11 amino acids. The CDR3 DNA follows: TGTGCCAGCAGTTTTCTGAATGAGCAGTTCTTC. It encodes CASSFLNEQFF.

The chain recombines TRBV7-9 with TRBJ2-1, with 8 bases aligning to TRBD1. CDR3 size: 13 residues. Germline values: CDR1 SEHNR, CDR2 FQNEAQ (reference sequence). Trimming at V came to 5 bases and at J to 10 bases, leaving 7 bases not matched to a gene. CDR3 residues: CASSGTGRFEQFF. The CDR3 region has the DNA TGTGCCAGCAGCGGGACAGGTCGCTTCGAGCAGTTCTTC.

The chain couples TRBV29-1 to TRBJ2-3, with a possible D match to TRBD1 (7 bases). Germline CDR1 and CDR2: SQVTM and ANQGSEA. V lost 6 bases and J lost 4, with 17 bases in between. The CDR3 consists of 14 residues. The CDR3 sequence is CSVPSGGSADTQYF. The CDR3 DNA reads TGCAGCGTCCCTTCAGGGGGGAGTGCAGATACGCAGTATTTT.

The chain links TRBV3-1 to TRBJ2-7; 9 positions match TRBD2. The CDR3 is 15 amino acids. Trimming took 0 bases from V and 7 from J; bases not matched to a gene: 7. Germline-derived CDR1 and CDR2 are LGHDT and YNNKEL (reference sequence). The CDR3 coding sequence is TGTGCCAGCAGCCAAGATTTTGGACTAGCGTGGGAGCAGTACTTC. It is translated as CASSQDFGLAWEQYF.

This clonotype was recorded many times. The chain recombines TRBV18 with TRBJ2-3; D remains ambiguous. This CDR3 contains 18 residues. The V gene lost 4 bases and the J gene lost 1 base, with 21 bases spanning the gap. The germline CDR1 and CDR2 sequences are KGHSH and LQKENI. CDR3 sequence: CASSRLRSGVVGTDTQYF. The CDR3 nucleotides are TGTGCCAGCTCACGATTGAGGTCGGGCGTGGTGGGCACAGATACGCAGTATTTT.

There are many counts of this clonotype. The chain recombines TRBV4-1 with TRBJ1-1, with 12 positions matching TRBD1. The CDR3 consists of 16 residues. In germline, CDR1 is MGHRA, CDR2 YSYEKL. V gave up 3 bases and J gave up 4 bases; unmatched junction bases: 6. The DNA for the CDR3 is TGCGCCAGCAGCCACCGGGACAGGGGGCCGATCACTGAAGCTTTCTTT. Its protein product is CASSHRDRGPITEAFF.

The table lists this clonotype with many counts. The chain combines TRBV20-1 with TRBJ1-5; TRBD1 matches 8 bases. V dropped 3 bases and J dropped 2; count of bases not matched to a gene: 9. The CDR3 spans 16 residues. Germline loops: CDR1 DFQATT, CDR2 SNEGSKA (reference sequence). In nucleotides, the CDR3 is TGCAGTGCTAGTCAGGACAGGGTGATGGGCAATCAGCCCCAGCATTTT. It is translated as CSASQDRVMGNQPQHF.

The sample holds many counts of this clonotype. The V and J genes are TRBV3-1 and TRBJ2-1; TRBD2 matches at 12 bases. The V segment lost 4 bases and the J segment 6 bases; nucleotides outside the gene matches: 1. Germline-derived CDR1 and CDR2 are LGHDT and YNNKEL (reference sequence). CDR3 size: 14 residues. The CDR3 reads CASSRTSGTNEQFF. The CDR3 DNA sequence: TGTGCCAGCAGCCGGACTAGCGGGACCAATGAGCAGTTCTTC.

The table lists this clonotype with a few counts. The chain links TRBV7-2 to TRBJ2-1; D possibly corresponds to TRBD2 (5 bases). The germline V gene has CDR1 SGHTA and CDR2 FQGNSA. The CDR3 extends over 14 amino acids. V was pared by 1 base and J by 3 bases, with 7 bases between. The CDR3: CASSLELVYNEQFF. The DNA for the CDR3 is TGTGCCAGCAGCTTAGAACTAGTCTACAATGAGCAGTTCTTC.

This clonotype was seen a handful of times. The chain employs TRBV7-8 and TRBJ2-5; 7 bases fit TRBD1. The CDR3 covers 18 residues. Per germline, CDR1 SGHVS and CDR2 FQNEAQ. Germline trimming cut 1 base from V and 0 bases from J; bases unmatched to any gene: 11. The CDR3 loop is CASSLDPWDSLYQETQYF. The CDR3 region has the DNA TGTGCCAGCAGCTTAGACCCCTGGGACAGCCTGTACCAAGAGACCCAGTACTTC.

The CDR3 coding sequence is TGCAGTGCTAGACGGGACCTCTACAATGAGCAGTTCTTC. Encoded protein: CSARRDLYNEQFF. The chain carries TRBV20-1 and TRBJ2-1, with D perhaps matching TRBD1 or TRBD2 (5 bases each). This CDR3 contains 13 residues. V was cut by 2 bases and J by 3 bases, with 8 bases left in between. The germline gives CDR1 DFQATT, CDR2 SNEGSKA (reference sequence).

The table lists this clonotype with many counts. The CDR3 nucleotides are TGTGCCAGCAGTTTAGCGAAACTAGCGGGGCAGGGTGAGCAGTTCTTC. Residues: CASSLAKLAGQGEQFF. This chain joins TRBV12-3 or TRBV12-4 and TRBJ2-1; TRBD2 agrees at 10 bases. This CDR3 spans 16 amino acids. V was pared by 0 bases and J by 9 bases, with 8 bases of the junction left unmatched.

This clonotype was found many times. The CDR3 region is CASSFDYEQYF. CDR3 bases: TGTGCCAGCAGTTTTGACTACGAGCAGTACTTC. V and J are TRBV28 and TRBJ2-7; no reliable D call. Trimming cost V 3 bases and J 3 bases, with 3 bases left between them. The CDR3 consists of 11 residues. Germline CDR1 is MDHEN and CDR2 is SYDVKM.

This clonotype was counted ten times or more. The chain recombines TRBV10-3 with TRBJ1-5; the D is unclear. This CDR3 region has 12 residues. V was shortened by 10 bases and J by 6 bases, with 13 bases between the two germline ends. Germline V gene sequence: CDR1 ENHRY, CDR2 SYGVKD. This CDR3 is CATGLRSQPQHF. The DNA for the CDR3 is TGTGCCACGGGTTTGAGGAGTCAGCCCCAGCATTTT.

The rearrangement uses TRBV5-1 and TRBJ1-1; TRBD1 might be the D (5 bases). This CDR3 is built from 15 residues. The V gene's germline CDR1 is SGHRS and CDR2 YFSETQ. The V gene lost 3 bases and the J gene lost 3 bases, with 15 bases spanning the gap. CDR3 protein: CASSWGDFLDTEAFF. The CDR3 region has the DNA TGCGCCAGCAGCTGGGGGGATTTTCTGGACACTGAAGCTTTCTTT.

There are many counts of this clonotype. The rearrangement joins TRBV7-9 to TRBJ2-5, with D possibly matching TRBD2 (6 bases). Germline loops: CDR1 SEHNR, CDR2 FQNEAQ (reference sequence). This CDR3 has 15 residues. V lost 4 bases, J lost 3 bases, and 15 bases lay in between. The DNA of the CDR3 is TGTGCCAGCAGCTCCTGGGACTGGATAAAAGAGACCCAGTACTTC. Translated, it gives CASSSWDWIKETQYF. The whole variable domain, filled in from reference TRBV7-9 and TRBJ2-5, reads DTGVSQNPRHKITKRGQNVTFRCDPISEHNRLYWYRQTLGQGPEFLTYFQNEAQLEKSRLLSDRFSAERPKGSFSTLEIQRTEQGDSAMYLCASSSWDWIKETQYFGPGTRLLVL.

This clonotype counts as medium-sized. The rearrangement links TRBV9 to TRBJ2-1; 9 nucleotides line up with TRBD2. V shed 4 bases and J 3 bases; nucleotides not matched to a gene: 8. Germline loops: CDR1 SGDLS, CDR2 YYNGEE. The CDR3 extends over 16 amino acids. This chain's CDR3 is CASSLARLAVYNEQFF. Here the CDR3 DNA reads TGTGCCAGCAGCTTAGCCCGACTAGCGGTCTACAATGAGCAGTTCTTC.

The chain uses TRBV4-1 and TRBJ2-3; unclear D gene. CDR1 is MGHRA and CDR2 is YSYEKL in the germline V gene. Trimming took off 4 bases at V and 2 bases at J, with 22 bases between the two ends. The CDR3 totals 18 residues. The CDR3 sequence is CASSPLTAYQILTDTQYF. The CDR3 nucleotides are TGCGCCAGCAGCCCCTTGACGGCTTATCAAATACTCACAGATACGCAGTATTTT.

This clonotype was seen repeatedly, ten times or more. CDR3 nucleotide sequence: TGTGCCAGCAGCCCCACGACGGACAGGGGCGAGCAGTACTTC. Translation: CASSPTTDRGEQYF. The V and J genes are TRBV3-1 and TRBJ2-7; TRBD1 aligns across 9 bases. V trimming: 4 bases; J trimming: 6 bases; junction bases outside the gene matches: 7. This CDR3 region has 14 residues. Germline lookup yields CDR1 LGHDT and CDR2 YNNKEL (reference sequence).

This clonotype was observed a handful of times. The rearrangement links TRBV7-2 to TRBJ2-7, with D possibly TRBD2 on 5 matching bases. V was clipped by 1 base and J by 3 bases, with 19 bases between them. CDR3 length: 17 residues. Germline lookup yields CDR1 SGHTA and CDR2 FQGNSA. CDR3 loop: CASSLVPVGSTSYEQYF. Written as DNA, the CDR3 is TGTGCCAGCAGCTTAGTCCCCGTCGGCAGTACTAGCTACGAGCAGTACTTC.